These 2 T cell receptor beta chains were all obtained from the same sample, sequenced in a study of T cell repertoires in cytomegalovirus infection. Each CDR3 protein gets one entry after TCRdb re-called the reads with MiXCR. The sample includes around 630,000 distinct CDR3 sequences, approximately 24% of them seen just once. Sequencing input: CD8+ T cells from PBMCs. The source is a human donor in good health (CMV status not recorded). Some clones in this sample may be carry-over from other donors' samples.

The table lists this clonotype with a few counts. V gene TRBV28 combines with J gene TRBJ2-5, with D possibly being TRBD1 or TRBD2 (6 bases each). The CDR3 runs to 16 residues. V lost 8 bases, J lost 2 bases, and 21 bases lay in between. Germline values: CDR1 MDHEN, CDR2 SYDVKM. CDR3 region: CASGRGTNLIQETQYF. DNA of the CDR3: TGTGCCAGCGGCCGCGGGACAAACTTAATTCAAGAGACCCAGTACTTC. Looking up the rest from reference TRBV28 and TRBJ2-5 gives the full variable domain: DVKVTQSSRYLVKRTGEKVFLECVQDMDHENMFWYRQDPGLGLRLIYFSYDVKMKEKGDIPEGYSVSREKKERFSLILESASTNQTSMYLCASGRGTNLIQETQYFGPGTRLLVL.

The chain is built from TRBV2 and TRBJ2-3; no firm D call. The CDR3 has 10 residues. Per germline, CDR1 SNHLY and CDR2 FYNNEI. The V and J ends lost 6 bases and 7 bases respectively, with 5 bases between them. The CDR3 loop reads CASSGHTQYF. CDR3 DNA: TGTGCCAGCAGCGGACATACGCAGTATTTT.